This entry describes one TCR beta chain. This clone is characterized as medium-sized (0.01 to 0.1%). No antigen is known for it. Within one base of it there is no much larger clone, and no base qualities were kept. Libraries were made using the immunoSEQ multiplex PCR assay. DNA from the CD4+ T cells that had been cultured and isolated underwent TCR beta CDR3 sequencing. In the paper's pipeline: Non-productive TCR sequences were discarded, and reads were trimmed to the CDR3 region, with only CDR3s of 7 or more amino acids retained. Antigen-specific clonotypes were identified using the MANAFEST web app by comparison of expansion in peptide wells against reference cultures. To be called positive, a clone needed expansion at FDR<0.05 compared with the reference and with all other wells, an odds ratio greater than 5, and a frequency greater than 0.1% in two replicate wells. A clonotype was called cross-reactive if it was significantly expanded both in SARS-CoV-2 spike wells and in at least one common cold coronavirus spike condition. Levenshtein distance calculated with the stringdist R package was used to assess CDR3 similarity, and unrooted trees were constructed with ape in R 3.6.1. Here the immuneACCESS table is served through TCRdb, limited to in-frame sequences with V and J called. Missing clones are a known gap in these copies; in checked studies unresolved V genes cover under half, and the rest lacks a known reason. V, J and clone size derive from that table, while D and trimming were established from the DNA sequence. The sample table shows 25,000 or so clones, and roughly 70% are seen once. Over 7.5% of the sample comes from the top ten.

The source of the sample is a study of vaccination effects on CD4 cells after COVID-19 (dated by TCRdb to the early 2020s). Describing the broader study: Post-vaccine samples across the study were collected a median of 72 days after the second dose, with a range of 14 to 241. In both COVID-19 convalescent patients and infection-naive vaccine recipients, the study compared SARS-CoV-2 spike-specific CD4+ TCR repertoires from before mRNA vaccination with those from after it. Altogether, about 10 COVID-19 convalescent patients and several SARS-CoV-2-naive healthy vaccine recipients made up the full study. In the study, cultures from other donors were sequenced using the Oncomine TCR Beta short-read assay on an Illumina iSeq 100. Broad study findings and their caveats: Both infection-induced and vaccine-induced clones contracted markedly at late post-vaccination timepoints, which is consistent with waning T cell responses. Among healthy vaccine recipients, nearly all vaccine-induced clones were SARS-CoV-2 mono-reactive, and only 1 of 255 was cross-reactive with common cold coronaviruses. The study was limited by a small number of convalescent patients and lacked early post-infection timepoints.

CDR1 and CDR2 were assigned from the germline V gene (reference sequence) as MNHEY and SMNVEV. The CDR3 spans 13 residues, from the cysteine through the phenylalanine. The retained sequence is limited to the CDR3, 39 bases, with the frame set at the first base. The V and J ends are trimmed by 3 bases and 8 bases, leaving 13 bases between them. The ViraFEST assay stimulated PBMC with viral peptide pools and then used TCR sequencing to identify antigen-specific CD4+ T cell clonotypes by expansion. After around 11 days of culture, CD4+ T cells were isolated with the EasySep CD4+ T cell isolation kit. Participants received two doses of either the BNT162b2 or the mRNA-1273 mRNA SARS-CoV-2 vaccine. The absence of prior SARS-CoV-2 infection in healthy vaccine recipients was confirmed by negative nucleocapsid antibodies before and after vaccination. Around 2.1 million PBMC per well were cultured with 9 to 10 ug/ml peptides in IMDM containing approximately 4.7% human AB serum, around 10 IU/ml IL-2 and gentamicin. Half of the culture medium was replaced with fresh IL-2-containing medium on days 3 and 7. Unless otherwise noted, each peptide stimulation condition was cultured in triplicate wells. PBMC were separated from whole blood using Ficoll-Paque Plus gradient centrifugation and were then either cryopreserved at -140C or used fresh. Overlapping peptide pools spanned the spike proteins of SARS-CoV-2 and the common cold coronaviruses HCoV-NL63, HCoV-OC43 and HCoV-229E. Genomic DNA was extracted from cultured CD4+ T cells with the QIAamp micro DNA kit.

Here the sequenced sample was CD4+ T cells from PBMCs cultured with SARS-CoV-2 spike peptides, taken after COVID-19 vaccination. The intended sense of this specimen's cell subset or site label: SARS-CoV-2 spike overlapping peptide pool stimulation. The sequence joins TRBV27 to TRBJ1-2, and perhaps TRBD1 as D gene, on 5 matching bases. This TCR derives from a human donor who received a COVID-19 vaccine. This receptor carries the CDR3 CASSFRGALGYTF. The sequence in DNA is TGTGCCAGCAGTTTTCGAGGGGCGTTAGGCTACACCTTC.